Presented here are 26 T cell receptor beta chains from one specimen sequenced in a study of beta chain features in type 1 diabetes. General study findings and limits: There was a moderate but significant shortening of TCRB CDR3s in all four CD4+ subsets of Type 1 diabetes patients.

For these receptors, no antigen is known. Of the isolated RNA, all was reverse transcribed, and so the sequenced material was expressed TCRB transcripts. Assay used: immunoSEQ multiplex PCR; TCRdb lists only in-frame clones, some missing. The data show some 170,000 clones, 63% seen once. The specimen sequenced was naive CD4+ T cells from blood. These receptors came from a man aged 25 to 45 with type 1 diabetes.

For this clone: Within the sample, other DNA sequences also encode this same CDR3. This chain uses TRBV2 with TRBJ2-5, with D unresolved. V lost 8 bases, J lost 2 bases, and 6 bases lay in between. Germline V lookup: CDR1 SNHLY, CDR2 FYNNEI. The CDR3 has 11 residues. The CDR3 nucleotides are TGTGCCAGCCGGCAGCAAGAGACCCAGTACTTC. Translated: CASRQQETQYF.

This clone showed up just a few times. CDR3 sequence: CSVLRDRDNEQFF. The CDR3 DNA is TGCAGCGTTCTCCGGGACAGGGACAATGAGCAGTTCTTC. This chain connects TRBV29-1 to TRBJ2-1; TRBD1 matches at 9 bases. Trimming removed 5 bases from V and 5 bases from J; junction bases left unmatched: 4. Per the germline V gene, CDR1 is SQVTM and CDR2 is ANQGSEA. The length of the CDR3 is 13 residues.

The chain is built from TRBV25-1 and TRBJ1-1; D is uncertain. This CDR3 has 15 amino acids. Germline CDR1 reads MGHDK; CDR2 reads SYGVNS. The ends were cut back, 3 bases at V and 0 bases at J, with 11 bases in the middle. The CDR3 reads CASSDPSKLNTEAFF. Written as DNA, the CDR3 is TGTGCCAGCAGTGATCCCAGCAAACTGAACACTGAAGCTTTCTTT.

The chain joins TRBV29-1 to TRBJ2-7; the match to TRBD1 covers 7 bases. The CDR3 loop spans 16 amino acids. Trimming at V came to 2 bases and at J to 6 bases, leaving 16 bases not matched to a gene. Germline V gene sequence: CDR1 SQVTM, CDR2 ANQGSEA. For the CDR3, the DNA is TGCAGCGTTGAATCACGTAGTAACAGGGGTGTAGGCGAGCAGTACTTC. The encoded protein is CSVESRSNRGVGEQYF.

CDR3 sequence reads: CSVGGRGQPQHF. Here the CDR3 DNA reads TGCAGCGTTGGGGGGCGAGGTCAGCCCCAGCATTTT. J is TRBJ1-5 and V is TRBV29-1; D is possibly TRBD1 (6 bases). This CDR3 is 12 amino acids long. Germline CDR1 and CDR2: SQVTM and ANQGSEA. Trimming left V 4 bases short and J 6 bases short, with 10 bases between.

This clone was detected a few times. CDR3 amino acids: CASSPGRFTDTQYF. CDR3 DNA sequence: TGTGCCAGCAGCCCCGGACGTTTCACAGATACGCAGTATTTT. The gene calls are TRBV11-2 and TRBJ2-3; no reliable D call. Germline CDR1 SGHAT, CDR2 FQNNGV. This CDR3 is built from 14 residues. Deletions cut 5 bases from V and 2 bases from J, with 11 bases between.

V is TRBV29-1 and J is TRBJ2-5; a weak D match, TRBD1 (5 bases). The germline V gene has CDR1 SQVTM and CDR2 ANQGSEA. The CDR3 spans 14 residues. Trimming pared 6 bases from V and 0 bases from J, leaving 14 bases between. The CDR3 nucleotides are TGCAGCGTCTCCCGTGGGGCGTACCAAGAGACCCAGTACTTC. This encodes CSVSRGAYQETQYF. Based on the CDR3 plus reference TRBV29-1 and TRBJ2-5, the full variable domain is SAVISQKPSRDICQRGTSLTIQCQVDSQVTMMFWYRQQPGQSLTLIATANQGSEATYESGFVIDKFPISRPNLTFSTLTVSNMSPEDSSIYLCSVSRGAYQETQYFGPGTRLLVL.

J is TRBJ2-7 and V is TRBV27, with 10 bases lining up with TRBD1. CDR3 length equals 14 residues. Losses at the gene ends were 7 bases for V and 4 bases for J; bases not matched to a gene: 7. The germline CDR1 and CDR2 sequences are MNHEY and SMNVEV (reference sequence). CDR3 sequence: CASNAPGQGYEQYF. The CDR3 nucleotides read TGTGCCAGCAACGCTCCGGGACAGGGGTACGAGCAGTACTTC.

This clone came up a few times. The gene calls are TRBV15 and TRBJ2-3; D may be TRBD1 (5 bases). This CDR3 has 16 residues. V was cut by 3 bases and J by 0 bases, with 13 bases left in between. Germline V lookup: CDR1 LNHNV, CDR2 YYDKDF (reference sequence). The CDR3 spells CATSSILRQSTDTQYF. CDR3 sequence (DNA): TGTGCCACCAGCAGTATACTCCGACAGAGCACAGATACGCAGTATTTT.

This clone was seen more than once but under ten times. Other nucleotide sequences from this sample produce the same CDR3. The chain has TRBV5-1 and TRBJ1-6; 8 bases map to TRBD1. V trimming: 0 bases; J trimming: 9 bases; junction bases outside the gene matches: 5. The CDR3 has 15 amino acids. Germline loops: CDR1 SGHRS, CDR2 YFSETQ. The CDR3 DNA reads TGCGCCAGCAGCTTGGCCGGGACAGGTCGTTCACCCCTCCACTTT. This gives the protein CASSLAGTGRSPLHF.

The rearrangement joins TRBV7-9 to TRBJ2-1, with D perhaps TRBD1 or TRBD2 (5 bases each). The CDR3 is 14 amino acids. The germline CDR1 and CDR2 sequences are SEHNR and FQNEAQ (reference sequence). V lost 8 bases, J lost 0 bases, and 11 bases lay in between. CDR3 sequence (DNA): TGTGCCAGCGGAAGGGACGGCTCCTACAATGAGCAGTTCTTC. Encoded protein: CASGRDGSYNEQFF.

The rearrangement uses TRBV29-1 and TRBJ2-7; 7 bases agree with TRBD1. The J segment lost 2 bases and the V segment lost 7 bases, leaving 5 bases of the junction unmatched. The CDR3 sequence is 12 residues long. The germline CDR1 and CDR2 sequences are SQVTM and ANQGSEA. The CDR3 sequence is CSGRTGTYEQYF. In DNA, the CDR3 is TGCAGCGGGAGGACAGGAACCTACGAGCAGTACTTC.

This clone was counted a single time. The chain is built from TRBV4-3 and TRBJ2-7; D remains unclear. V was shortened by 0 bases and J by 2 bases, with 14 bases between the two germline ends. CDR3 size: 16 residues. Per the germline V gene, CDR1 is LGHNA and CDR2 is YSLEER. The chain's CDR3 is CASSQESYDRTYEQYF. The CDR3 nucleotides are TGCGCCAGCAGCCAAGAGTCGTACGATAGGACCTACGAGCAGTACTTC.

This sequence joins TRBV30 and TRBJ2-1; 7 bases fit TRBD1. The germline V gene has CDR1 GTSNPN and CDR2 SVGIG (reference sequence). V was pared by 5 bases and J by 5 bases, with 6 bases of the junction left unmatched. The CDR3 contains 13 residues. The CDR3: CAWVLGQNNEQFF. CDR3 in DNA: TGTGCCTGGGTCCTGGGACAGAACAATGAGCAGTTCTTC.

The CDR3 coding sequence is TGTGCCAGCAGCGTCTGGTCCGGGACAGGGGGACAAAACATTCAGTACTTC. It is translated as CASSVWSGTGGQNIQYF. This chain joins TRBV7-9 and TRBJ2-4; 11 bases align to TRBD1. This CDR3 is 17 amino acids long. J gave up 5 bases and V 5 bases, and 11 bases lay outside the gene matches. In germline, CDR1 is SEHNR, CDR2 FQNEAQ (reference sequence).

This clone was recorded a few times. This chain uses TRBV30 with TRBJ2-5; D unresolved. V was shortened by 4 bases and J by 4 bases, with 19 bases between the two germline ends. There are 15 residues in the CDR3. Germline-derived CDR1 and CDR2 are GTSNPN and SVGIG (reference sequence). The CDR3 protein is CAWTEYTASIETQYF. The CDR3 coding sequence is TGTGCCTGGACTGAGTACACTGCTTCGATAGAGACCCAGTACTTC.

The chain uses TRBV7-2 and TRBJ2-2, with no clear D. The CDR3 has 11 amino acids. V lost 5 bases and J lost 5, with 3 bases in between. Germline-derived CDR1 and CDR2 are SGHTA and FQGNSA. This CDR3 reads CASSRTGELFF. The CDR3 coding sequence is TGTGCCAGCAGCCGAACCGGGGAGCTGTTTTTT.

The chain links TRBV4-3 to TRBJ1-2; TRBD1 is a possible D gene (5 bases). The CDR3 spans 15 residues. The V gene lost 1 base and the J gene lost 4 bases, with 13 bases spanning the gap. Germline loops: CDR1 LGHNA, CDR2 YSLEER. The CDR3 sequence: CASSQVRERSYGYTF. Here the CDR3 DNA reads TGCGCCAGCAGCCAAGTCAGGGAGCGGAGCTATGGCTACACCTTC.

This clone was picked up a small number of times. The rearrangement links TRBV9 to TRBJ2-7; the match to TRBD2 covers 9 bases. The V gene's germline CDR1 is SGDLS and CDR2 YYNGEE. With V trimmed by 0 bases and J by 3 bases, 7 bases remained unmatched. This CDR3 is built from 16 residues. The CDR3 spells CASSVEPSGVNYEQYF. As DNA, the CDR3 is TGTGCCAGCAGCGTAGAGCCTAGCGGGGTGAACTACGAGCAGTACTTC.

This clone was seen more than once but under ten times. J is TRBJ2-7 and V is TRBV9, with 8 bases that match TRBD1. Losses at the gene ends were 4 bases for V and 3 bases for J; bases not matched to a gene: 9. CDR1 is SGDLS and CDR2 is YYNGEE in the germline V gene. The CDR3 runs to 15 residues. CDR3: CASSPEGTGNYEQYF. CDR3 bases: TGTGCCAGCAGCCCCGAAGGGACAGGAAACTACGAGCAGTACTTC. The full variable domain, in which reference TRBV9 and TRBJ2-7 provide the parts outside the CDR3, is DSGVTQTPKHLITATGQRVTLRCSPRSGDLSVYWYQQSLDQGLQFLIQYYNGEERAKGNILERFSAQQFPDLHSELNLSSLELGDSALYFCASSPEGTGNYEQYFGPGTRLTVT.

In this sample, this clone turned up once. The rearrangement joins TRBV6-5 to TRBJ1-4; D is uncertain. The ends were cut back, 6 bases at V and 8 bases at J, with 16 bases in the middle. The CDR3 has 14 residues. Germline-derived CDR1 and CDR2 are MNHEY and SVGAGI. CDR3 amino acids: CASSPSGPGEKLFF. The CDR3 DNA follows: TGTGCCAGCAGCCCTTCCGGACCTGGCGAAAAACTGTTTTTT.

V is TRBV2 and J is TRBJ1-1, with 7 bases fitting TRBD1. This CDR3 spans 17 amino acids. Germline values: CDR1 SNHLY, CDR2 FYNNEI. V lost 7 bases to trimming and J lost 3 bases; unmatched junction nucleotides: 17. This CDR3 reads CASTSQVAGQAYTEAFF. DNA of the CDR3: TGTGCCAGCACGTCCCAAGTCGCTGGACAGGCTTACACTGAAGCTTTCTTT.

The chain couples TRBV28 to TRBJ1-1, with D uncertain. CDR1 MDHEN and CDR2 SYDVKM come from the germline V gene. The CDR3 extends over 13 amino acids. Trimming took off 5 bases at V and 11 bases at J, with 18 bases between the two ends. The CDR3 here is CASSLSGKVEAFF. The CDR3 nucleotides read TGTGCCAGCAGTCTCTCCGGGAAAGTGGAGGCTTTCTTT.

The rearrangement joins TRBV10-3 to TRBJ2-7; D is uncertain. The germline V and J ends were trimmed by 4 bases and 4 bases, with 8 bases remaining between them. CDR3 length equals 12 residues. Germline assignment: CDR1 ENHRY and CDR2 SYGVKD. Written as DNA, the CDR3 is TGTGCCATCAGTGCGCCCGGATACGAGCAGTACTTC. This gives the protein CAISAPGYEQYF.

This clone appeared a few times. DNA of the CDR3: TGCGCCAGCAGCTTGGTGGGCAGGGTGTACAATGAGCAGTTCTTC. This encodes CASSLVGRVYNEQFF. The J gene is TRBJ2-1, the V gene TRBV5-1, with D perhaps TRBD1 (5 bases). V was trimmed by 0 bases and J by 4 bases, leaving 11 bases between them. This CDR3 has 15 amino acids. In germline, CDR1 is SGHRS, CDR2 YFSETQ.

The sample holds a few counts of this clone. Additional DNA sequences in this sample encode the identical CDR3. The chain employs TRBV2 and TRBJ2-1; D might be TRBD1 (5 bases). Germline assignment: CDR1 SNHLY and CDR2 FYNNEI. The CDR3 has 11 residues. Trimming took off 9 bases at V and 5 bases at J, with 8 bases between the two ends. DNA for the CDR3: TGTGCCAGGACAGTTAACAATGAGCAGTTCTTC. Its protein is CARTVNNEQFF.